This is a list of T cell receptor beta chains from one sample in a study of T cell responses to AZD1222 COVID-19 vaccine. Libraries were prepared by immunoSEQ multiplex PCR; TCRdb keeps only in-frame clonotypes and omits some of them. The sample has approximately 150,000 clones, around 93% seen once. The source material was peripheral blood, sampled 28 days after the second AZD1222 dose. These receptors came from an adult who received the AZD1222 COVID-19 vaccine. The CDR3 runs from the conserved cysteine through the conserved F or W. The D gene is left open where the match is weak. Expanded clones are given a class, and other clones once, few, many or no size at all.

>.|.|TRBV12-5|TRBJ1-1
TGTGCTAGTGGTTTGGTGTCCGAAGCTTTCTTT
CASGLVSEAFF
>.|.|TRBV19|TRBJ2-3
TGTGCCAGTAGCCTTTGGGAGGCAGATACGCAGTATTTT
CASSLWEADTQYF
>.|.|TRBV5-5|TRBJ2-7
TGTGCCAGCAGCTTGGCCGCAACAAGGGCCCTATCCTACGAGCAGTACTTC
CASSLAATRALSYEQYF
>.|.|TRBV19|TRBJ1-5
TGTGCCAGTAGTGGGACACAGGGAGGGGGTCAGCCCCAGCATTTT
CASSGTQGGGQPQHF
>.|.|TRBV3-1/TRBV3-2|TRBJ1-1
TGTGCCAGCAGCCAAAAAGGCGGTTACACTGAAGCTTTCTTT
CASSQKGGYTEAFF
>.|TRBD2|TRBV7-8|TRBJ2-1
TGTGCCAGCAGCCCCGCGACTAGCGGGATCCCCAATGAGCAGTTCTTC
CASSPATSGIPNEQFF
>.|.|TRBV10-3|TRBJ2-1
TGTGCCATCGGGGGACCGGCTGCTGAAGAGCAGTTCTTC
CAIGGPAAEEQFF
>.|TRBD2|TRBV5-5|TRBJ2-3
TGTGCCAGCAGCTTGCTACTAGCGGGGGGGGTTGATACGCAGTATTTT
CASSLLLAGGVDTQYF
>.|.|TRBV6-5|TRBJ2-1
TGTGCCATCGGGGGGCTTGGGGACAATGAGCAGTTCTTC
CAIGGLGDNEQFF
>.|.|TRBV5-1|TRBJ2-5
TGCGCCAGCAGCGTGGGGAACCAAGAGACCCAGTACTTC
CASSVGNQETQYF
>.|.|TRBV20-1|TRBJ2-7
TGCAGTGCTGGAAGGACCTACGAGCAGTACTTC
CSAGRTYEQYF
>.|.|TRBV3-1/TRBV3-2|TRBJ2-2
TGTGCCAGCAGCCAAGTCACCAACACCGGGGAGCTGTTTTTT
CASSQVTNTGELFF
>.|.|TRBV9|TRBJ1-4
TGTGCCAGCAGCGATGAGGGGGAAAGAGATGAAAAACTGTTTTTT
CASSDEGERDEKLFF
>.|.|TRBV7-8|TRBJ2-3
TGTGCCAGCAGCTTCGGGGTGAGCACAGATACGCAGTATTTT
CASSFGVSTDTQYF
>.|.|TRBV7-6|TRBJ1-3
TGTGCCAGCAGCTCTTCCGGGTCTGGAAACACCATATATTTT
CASSSSGSGNTIYF
>.|TRBD1|TRBV30|TRBJ1-6
TGTGCCTGGAGTCGGGACAGGGGTTTTGATTCACCCCTCCACTTT
CAWSRDRGFDSPLHF
>few|.|TRBV10-3|TRBJ1-2
TGTGCCATCAGTGACAGGCAAAACTATGGCTACACCTTC
CAISDRQNYGYTF
>.|.|TRBV27|TRBJ2-1
TGTGCCAGCAGTTTCCCCTCTACAGGTCATGAGCAGTTCTTC
CASSFPSTGHEQFF
>.|.|TRBV2|TRBJ2-6
TGTGCCAGCAGTGACAGGGGCTCTGGGGCCAACGTCCTGACTTTC
CASSDRGSGANVLTF
>.|.|TRBV10-3|TRBJ2-2
TGTGCCATCAGTGACAGGGTTGACGCCGGGGAGCTGTTTTTT
CAISDRVDAGELFF
>.|TRBD2|TRBV19|TRBJ2-1
TGTGCCAGTAAGACTAGCAGCAGCTACAATGAGCAGTTCTTC
CASKTSSSYNEQFF
>.|TRBD1|TRBV10-3|TRBJ1-1
TGTGCCATCAGTGAGTCACTTGGCAGGGGGAGGACTGAAGCTTTCTTT
CAISESLGRGRTEAFF
>.|.|TRBV2|TRBJ2-7
TGTGCCAGCAGAACTATAAGCTCCTACGAGCAGTACTTC
CASRTISSYEQYF
>.|TRBD2|TRBV9|TRBJ2-1
TGTAAGCCGGGAACCCTAGCGGGAGCGGGCTACAATGAGCAGTTCTTC
CKPGTLAGAGYNEQFF
>once|.|TRBV6-6|TRBJ2-7
TGTGCCAGCAGTTACTCGACAGGCTACGAGCAGTACTTC
CASSYSTGYEQYF
>.|.|TRBV21-1|TRBJ2-7
TGTGCCAGCAGCAAGAGACAGGGATCCCCCTACGAGCAGTACTTC
CASSKRQGSPYEQYF
>.|TRBD1|TRBV6-5|TRBJ2-1
TGTGCCAGTTTCTCGCGGGACAGGCCGTACAATGAGCAGTTCTTC
CASFSRDRPYNEQFF
>.|TRBD1|TRBV9|TRBJ1-2
TGTGCCAGCAGCCAGGGACAGGGGGTGGGCTACACCTTC
CASSQGQGVGYTF
>.|.|TRBV18|TRBJ2-7
TGTGCCAGCTCACCACCGTTTAGCCTAGGAGGCGAGCAGTACTTC
CASSPPFSLGGEQYF
>.|.|TRBV7-3|TRBJ2-2
TGTGCCAGCAGCCCGACAGGGAACACCGGGGAGCTGTTTTTT
CASSPTGNTGELFF
>once|.|TRBV2|TRBJ1-1
TGTGCCAGCTATAGAAGCGGGGGGCAGGGGAACACTGAAGCTTTCTTT
CASYRSGGQGNTEAFF
>once|.|TRBV3-1/TRBV3-2|TRBJ2-5
TGTGCCAGCAGCCCCGGGGAACGTCGGGAGACCCAGTACTTC
CASSPGERRETQYF
>once|.|TRBV30|TRBJ1-5
TGTGCCTGGAGAGGAAAGGGAGGGCAGCCCCAGCATTTT
CAWRGKGGQPQHF
>.|.|TRBV3-1/TRBV3-2|TRBJ1-6
TGTGCCAGCAGCCAGACGAGCTCCTATAATTCACCCCTCCACTTT
CASSQTSSYNSPLHF
>.|TRBD1|TRBV4-3|TRBJ1-5
TGCGCCAGCAGCCAAGAGGCGACAGGGTACAATCAGCCCCAGCATTTT
CASSQEATGYNQPQHF
>.|TRBD2|TRBV5-1|TRBJ2-3
TGCGCCAGCAGCTTCGGACTAGCCGGAGATACGCAGTATTTT
CASSFGLAGDTQYF
>.|.|TRBV7-8|TRBJ2-5
TGTGCCAGCAGCTTAGAGAGGGCTAACAACCAAGAGACCCAGTACTTC
CASSLERANNQETQYF
>once|.|TRBV25-1|TRBJ2-2
TGTGCCAGCAGTGAATCTGGGGAGACGGGGGAGCTGTTTTTT
CASSESGETGELFF
>.|.|TRBV13|TRBJ2-5
TGTGCCAGCAGCTTGCAAGAGACCCAGTACTTC
CASSLQETQYF
>few|.|TRBV28|TRBJ1-1
TGTGCCAGCAGGGTAGGCGGGTTGACTGAAGCTTTCTTT
CASRVGGLTEAFF
>.|.|TRBV2|TRBJ2-7
TGTGCCAGCACCACTCCCAACGAGCAGTACTTC
CASTTPNEQYF
>.|.|TRBV20-1|TRBJ2-7
TGCAGTGCTAGAAAATTTGACGAGCAGTACTTC
CSARKFDEQYF
>.|.|TRBV3-1/TRBV3-2|TRBJ1-1
TGTGCCAGTGGGAAAAAATGGGGGACTGAAGCTTTCTTT
CASGKKWGTEAFF
>.|.|TRBV27|TRBJ1-2
TGTGCCAGCAGGTGGTCGGAGGGCTATGGCTACACCTTC
CASRWSEGYGYTF